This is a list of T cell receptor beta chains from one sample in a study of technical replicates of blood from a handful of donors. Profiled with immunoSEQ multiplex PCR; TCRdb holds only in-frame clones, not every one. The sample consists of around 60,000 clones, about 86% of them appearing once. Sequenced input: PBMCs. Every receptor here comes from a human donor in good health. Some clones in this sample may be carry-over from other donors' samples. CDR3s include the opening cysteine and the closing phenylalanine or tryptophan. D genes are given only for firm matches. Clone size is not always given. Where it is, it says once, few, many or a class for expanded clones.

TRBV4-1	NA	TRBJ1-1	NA	CASSQGRTSMNTEAFF	TGCGCCAGCAGCCAGGGGAGGACAAGCATGAACACTGAAGCTTTCTTT
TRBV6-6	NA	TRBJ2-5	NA	CASTPRGSRGQETQYF	TGTGCCAGCACCCCCCGGGGGAGCCGGGGACAAGAGACCCAGTACTTC
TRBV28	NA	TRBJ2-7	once	CASSPPLGSSKQYF	TGTGCCAGCAGTCCTCCCTTGGGTAGCTCAAAGCAGTACTTC
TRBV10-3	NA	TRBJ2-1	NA	CAISEPRGRGGYNEQFF	TGTGCCATCAGTGAACCCCGGGGGAGGGGGGGCTACAATGAGCAGTTCTTC
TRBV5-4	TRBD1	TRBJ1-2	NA	CASSSQTGARSPYGYTF	TGTGCCAGCAGCTCCCAGACAGGGGCGCGTTCCCCCTATGGCTACACCTTC
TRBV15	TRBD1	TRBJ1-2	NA	CATSRDGTGRDYGYTF	TGTGCCACCAGCAGAGATGGGACAGGGAGGGACTATGGCTACACCTTC
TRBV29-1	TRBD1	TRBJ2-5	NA	CSAAGQGGETQYF	TGCAGCGCCGCGGGACAGGGAGGTGAGACCCAGTACTTC
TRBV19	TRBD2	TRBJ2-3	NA	CASSSRLAGGTDTQYF	TGTGCCAGTAGTTCCAGACTAGCGGGGGGCACAGATACGCAGTATTTT
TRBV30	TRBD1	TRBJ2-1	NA	CAWGELPGQGVNEQFF	TGTGCCTGGGGTGAATTACCGGGACAGGGAGTGAATGAGCAGTTCTTC
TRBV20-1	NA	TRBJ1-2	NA	CSASSGYGYTF	TGCAGTGCTAGCTCAGGGTATGGCTACACCTTC
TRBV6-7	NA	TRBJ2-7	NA	CASSYSTADYEQYF	TGTGCCAGCAGTTACTCGACAGCTGACTACGAGCAGTACTTC
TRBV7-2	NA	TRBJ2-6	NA	CASSLVAGAGANVLTF	TGTGCCAGCAGCTTAGTGGCAGGGGCTGGGGCCAACGTCCTGACTTTC
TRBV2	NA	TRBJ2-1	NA	CASSPQGNEQFF	TGTGCCAGCAGTCCACAGGGAAATGAGCAGTTCTTC
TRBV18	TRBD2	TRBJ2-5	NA	CASSLNSGTGETQYF	TGTGCCAGCTCGTTGAATAGCGGGACGGGAGAGACCCAGTACTTC
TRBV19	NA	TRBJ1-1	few	CASSIMGGTEAFF	TGTGCCAGTAGTATAATGGGAGGGACTGAAGCTTTCTTT
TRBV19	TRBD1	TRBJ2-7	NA	CASRTSGTGTYEQYF	TGTGCCAGCAGGACTTCCGGGACAGGGACCTACGAGCAGTACTTC
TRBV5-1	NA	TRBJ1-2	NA	CASSPGGRDYGYTF	TGCGCCAGCAGCCCCGGGGGTCGGGACTATGGCTACACCTTC
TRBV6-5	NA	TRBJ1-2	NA	CASSYSRSLGYTF	TGTGCCAGCAGTTACTCGAGGAGCCTTGGCTACACCTTC
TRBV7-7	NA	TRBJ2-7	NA	CASSRTVTSYEQYF	TGTGCCAGCAGCCGGACAGTAACCTCCTACGAGCAGTACTTC
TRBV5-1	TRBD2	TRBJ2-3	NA	CASSLNLAGGLGTDTQYF	TGCGCCAGCAGCTTGAATCTAGCGGGAGGGCTCGGGACAGATACGCAGTATTTT
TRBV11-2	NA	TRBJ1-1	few	CASRPKHGGNTEAFF	TGTGCCAGCAGACCGAAACACGGGGGGAACACTGAAGCTTTCTTT
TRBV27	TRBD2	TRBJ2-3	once	CASSHSSGTSTDTQYF	TGTGCCAGCAGTCATTCTAGCGGTACTAGCACAGATACGCAGTATTTT
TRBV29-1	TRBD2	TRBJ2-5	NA	CSVRGLAGVSAQYF	TGCAGCGTCCGGGGACTAGCGGGGGTATCGGCCCAGTACTTC
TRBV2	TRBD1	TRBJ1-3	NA	CASSRGGPGNTIYF	TGTGCCAGCAGTCGAGGGGGCCCTGGAAACACCATATATTTT
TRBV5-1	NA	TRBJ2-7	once	CASSQDFYEQYF	TGCGCCAGCAGCCAGGACTTCTACGAGCAGTACTTC
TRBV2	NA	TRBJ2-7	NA	CASSVARPTSYEQYF	TGTGCCAGCAGTGTAGCCAGGCCAACCTCCTACGAGCAGTACTTC
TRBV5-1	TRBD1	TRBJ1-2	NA	CASSTTGTGVGYTF	TGCGCCAGCAGCACAACCGGGACAGGGGTCGGCTACACCTTC
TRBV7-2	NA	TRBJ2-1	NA	CASGRTGFDEQFF	TGTGCCAGCGGGAGAACAGGGTTTGACGAGCAGTTCTTC
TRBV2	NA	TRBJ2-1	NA	CASSESRQAATYNEQFF	TGTGCCAGCAGTGAAAGTCGGCAGGCCGCAACCTACAATGAGCAGTTCTTC
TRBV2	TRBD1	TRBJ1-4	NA	CASSEYRGLNNEKLFF	TGTGCCAGCAGTGAATACAGGGGGCTGAATAATGAAAAACTGTTTTTT
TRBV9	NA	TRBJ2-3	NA	CASSVGASDTQYF	TGTGCCAGCAGCGTAGGTGCTAGCGATACGCAGTATTTT
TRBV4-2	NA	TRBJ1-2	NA	CASSQDLGAAYGYTF	TGTGCCAGCAGCCAAGATTTGGGGGCAGCATATGGCTACACCTTC
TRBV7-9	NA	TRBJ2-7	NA	CASSNGGEQYF	TGTGCCAGCAGCAACGGGGGCGAGCAGTACTTC
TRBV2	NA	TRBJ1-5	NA	CASSSGLISNQPQHF	TGTGCCAGCAGTTCAGGGTTGATTAGCAATCAGCCCCAGCATTTT
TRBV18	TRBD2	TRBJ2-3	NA	CASSPRSAGGLGTDTQYF	TGTGCCAGCTCACCCCGATCAGCGGGAGGATTAGGCACAGATACGCAGTATTTT
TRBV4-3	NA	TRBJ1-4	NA	CASRLDTRVLNEKLFF	TGCGCCAGCAGACTAGATACTCGGGTGTTAAATGAAAAACTGTTTTTT
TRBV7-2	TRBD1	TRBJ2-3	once	CASSGGTGSTDTQYF	TGTGCCAGCAGCGGCGGGACAGGGAGCACAGATACGCAGTATTTT
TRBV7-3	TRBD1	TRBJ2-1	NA	CASSLRDRDNEQFF	TGTGCCAGCAGCTTGCGGGACAGGGACAATGAGCAGTTCTTC
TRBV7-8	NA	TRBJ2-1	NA	CASSLGRYSYNEQFF	TGTGCCAGCAGCTTGGGCCGATACTCCTACAATGAGCAGTTCTTC
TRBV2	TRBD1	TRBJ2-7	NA	CASRADRGPYEQYF	TGTGCCAGCAGAGCAGACAGGGGTCCCTACGAGCAGTACTTC
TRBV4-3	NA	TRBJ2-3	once	CASSQEGHTDTQYF	TGCGCCAGCAGCCAAGAGGGCCACACAGATACGCAGTATTTT
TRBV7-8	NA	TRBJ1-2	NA	CASSLGTFSNYGYTF	TGTGCCAGCAGCTTGGGGACATTTTCTAACTATGGCTACACCTTC
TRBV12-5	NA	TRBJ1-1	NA	CASGFGTGTLGTEAFF	TGTGCTAGTGGTTTCGGCACAGGAACGTTGGGCACTGAAGCTTTCTTT
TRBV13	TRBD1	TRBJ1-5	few	CASSPSGTGGQPQHF	TGTGCCAGCAGCCCATCCGGGACAGGTGGTCAGCCCCAGCATTTT
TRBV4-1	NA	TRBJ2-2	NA	CASSRQENTGELFF	TGCGCCAGCAGCCGACAAGAGAACACCGGGGAGCTGTTTTTT
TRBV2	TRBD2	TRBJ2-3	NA	CASSDGRLAGADTQYF	TGTGCCAGCAGTGATGGCCGTCTAGCGGGAGCCGATACGCAGTATTTT
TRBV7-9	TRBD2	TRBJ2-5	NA	CASSSLAGGLQETQYF	TGTGCCAGCAGCTCTCTAGCGGGAGGACTCCAAGAGACCCAGTACTTC
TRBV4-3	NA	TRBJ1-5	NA	CASSQDATGGLGPQHF	TGCGCCAGCAGCCAAGATGCTACCGGGGGGCTTGGGCCCCAGCATTTT
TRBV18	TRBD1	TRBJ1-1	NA	CASSPGQGMGTATEAFF	TGTGCCAGCTCACCAGGACAGGGAATGGGCACAGCAACTGAAGCTTTCTTT
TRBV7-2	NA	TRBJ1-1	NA	CASSSNSNTEAFF	TGTGCCAGCAGCTCTAATTCGAACACTGAAGCTTTCTTT
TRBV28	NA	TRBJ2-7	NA	CASSSTLSQGSSYEQYF	TGTGCCAGCAGTTCCACCCTCAGCCAGGGGTCCTCCTACGAGCAGTACTTC
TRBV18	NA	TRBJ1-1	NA	CASANKEPNTEAFF	TGTGCCAGTGCCAATAAGGAGCCAAACACTGAAGCTTTCTTT
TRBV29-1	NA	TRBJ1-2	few	CSAGPDGLYGYTF	TGCAGCGCTGGGCCCGACGGCTTATATGGCTACACCTTC